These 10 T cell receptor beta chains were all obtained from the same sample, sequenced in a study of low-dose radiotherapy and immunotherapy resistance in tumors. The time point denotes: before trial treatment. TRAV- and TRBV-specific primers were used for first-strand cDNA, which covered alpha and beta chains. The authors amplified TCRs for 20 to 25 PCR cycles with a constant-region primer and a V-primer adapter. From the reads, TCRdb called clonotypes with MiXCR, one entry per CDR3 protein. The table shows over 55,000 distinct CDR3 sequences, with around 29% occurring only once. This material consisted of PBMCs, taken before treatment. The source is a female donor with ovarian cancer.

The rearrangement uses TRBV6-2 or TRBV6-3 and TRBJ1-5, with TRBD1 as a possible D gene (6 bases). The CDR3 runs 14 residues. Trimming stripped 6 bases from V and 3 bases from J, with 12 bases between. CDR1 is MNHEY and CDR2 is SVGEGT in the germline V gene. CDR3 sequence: CASRPGQHNQPQHF. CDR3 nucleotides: TGTGCCAGCAGACCCGGACAGCACAATCAGCCCCAGCATTTT.

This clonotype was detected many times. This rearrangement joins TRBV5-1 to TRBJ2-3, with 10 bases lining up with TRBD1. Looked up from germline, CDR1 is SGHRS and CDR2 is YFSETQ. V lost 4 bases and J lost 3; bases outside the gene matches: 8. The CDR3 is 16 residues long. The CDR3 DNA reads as TGCGCCAGCAGCGGCTTGACAGGGGGCGGGACAGATACGCAGTATTTT. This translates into CASSGLTGGGTDTQYF.

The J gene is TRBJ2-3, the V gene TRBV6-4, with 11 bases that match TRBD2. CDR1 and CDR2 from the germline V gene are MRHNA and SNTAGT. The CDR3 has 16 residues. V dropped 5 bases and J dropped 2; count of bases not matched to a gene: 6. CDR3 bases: TGTGCCAGCAGTCCCACTAGCGGGGGCCCCACAGATACGCAGTATTTT. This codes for CASSPTSGGPTDTQYF.

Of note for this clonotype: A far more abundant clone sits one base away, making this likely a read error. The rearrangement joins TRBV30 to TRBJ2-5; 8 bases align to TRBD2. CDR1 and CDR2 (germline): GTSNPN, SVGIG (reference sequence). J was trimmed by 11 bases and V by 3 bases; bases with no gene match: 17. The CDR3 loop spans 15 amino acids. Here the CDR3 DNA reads TGTGCCTGGAGCGGTCCAGCGGGAGCTCAGAGTGAGCAGTACTTC. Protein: CAWSGPAGAQSEQYF.

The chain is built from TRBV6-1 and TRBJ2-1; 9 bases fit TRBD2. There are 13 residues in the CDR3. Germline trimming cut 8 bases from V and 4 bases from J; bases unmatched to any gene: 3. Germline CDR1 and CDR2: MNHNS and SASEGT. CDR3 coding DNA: TGTGCCAGCGGGGCGGGGGGGTACAATGAGCAGTTCTTC. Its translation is CASGAGGYNEQFF.

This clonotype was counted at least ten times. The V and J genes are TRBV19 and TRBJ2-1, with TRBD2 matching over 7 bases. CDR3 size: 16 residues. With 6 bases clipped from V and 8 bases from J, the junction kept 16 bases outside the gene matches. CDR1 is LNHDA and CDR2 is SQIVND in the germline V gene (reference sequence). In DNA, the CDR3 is TGTGCCAGTAGCCCCACACGCGCGGGAGCTTCCCATGAGCAGTTCTTC. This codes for CASSPTRAGASHEQFF.

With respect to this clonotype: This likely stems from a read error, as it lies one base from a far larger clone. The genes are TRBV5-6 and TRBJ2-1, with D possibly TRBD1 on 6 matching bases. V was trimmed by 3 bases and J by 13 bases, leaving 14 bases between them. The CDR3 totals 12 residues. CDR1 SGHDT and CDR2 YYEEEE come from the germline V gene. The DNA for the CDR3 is TGTGCCAGCAGCTCAGGGGTGGCGACCCAGTTCTTC. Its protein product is CASSSGVATQFF.

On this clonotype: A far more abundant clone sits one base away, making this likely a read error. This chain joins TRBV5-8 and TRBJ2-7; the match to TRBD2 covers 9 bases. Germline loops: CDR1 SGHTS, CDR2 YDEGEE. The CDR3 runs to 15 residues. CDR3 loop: CASSLSSLAGYEQHF. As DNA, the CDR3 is TGTGCCAGCAGCTTATCGTCACTAGCGGGCTACGAGCAGCACTTC.

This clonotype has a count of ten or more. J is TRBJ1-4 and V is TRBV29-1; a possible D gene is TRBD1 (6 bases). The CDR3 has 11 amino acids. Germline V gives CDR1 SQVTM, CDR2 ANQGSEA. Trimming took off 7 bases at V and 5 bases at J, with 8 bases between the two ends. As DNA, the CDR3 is TGCAGCGCCCAGGGGAATGAAAAACTGTTTTTT. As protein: CSAQGNEKLFF. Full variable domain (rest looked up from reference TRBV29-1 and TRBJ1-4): SAVISQKPSRDICQRGTSLTIQCQVDSQVTMMFWYRQQPGQSLTLIATANQGSEATYESGFVIDKFPISRPNLTFSTLTVSNMSPEDSSIYLCSAQGNEKLFFGSGTQLSVL.

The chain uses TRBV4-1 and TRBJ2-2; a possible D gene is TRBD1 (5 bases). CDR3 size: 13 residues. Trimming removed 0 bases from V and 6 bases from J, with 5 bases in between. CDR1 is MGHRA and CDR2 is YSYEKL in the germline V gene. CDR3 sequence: CASSQDRAGELFF. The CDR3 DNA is TGCGCCAGCAGCCAAGACAGGGCCGGGGAGCTGTTTTTT.